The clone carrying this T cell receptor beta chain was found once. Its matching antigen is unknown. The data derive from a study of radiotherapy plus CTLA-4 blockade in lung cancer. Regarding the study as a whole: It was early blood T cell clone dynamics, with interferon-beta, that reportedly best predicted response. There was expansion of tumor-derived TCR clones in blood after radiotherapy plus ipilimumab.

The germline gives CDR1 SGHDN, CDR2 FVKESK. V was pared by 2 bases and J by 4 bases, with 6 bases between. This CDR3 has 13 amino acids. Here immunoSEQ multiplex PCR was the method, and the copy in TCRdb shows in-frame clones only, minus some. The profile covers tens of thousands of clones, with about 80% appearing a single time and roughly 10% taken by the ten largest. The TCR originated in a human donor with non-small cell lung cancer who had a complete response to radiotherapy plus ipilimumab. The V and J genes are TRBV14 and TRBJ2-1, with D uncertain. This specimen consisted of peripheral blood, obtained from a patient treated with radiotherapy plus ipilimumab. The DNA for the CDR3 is TGTGCCAGCAGCCAAACCCGATACAATGAGCAGTTCTTC. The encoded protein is CASSQTRYNEQFF. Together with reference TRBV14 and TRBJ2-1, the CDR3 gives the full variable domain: EAGVTQFPSHSVIEKGQTVTLRCDPISGHDNLYWYRRVMGKEIKFLLHFVKESKQDESGMPNNRFLAERTGGTYSTLKVQPAELEDSGVYFCASSQTRYNEQFFGPGTRLTVL.